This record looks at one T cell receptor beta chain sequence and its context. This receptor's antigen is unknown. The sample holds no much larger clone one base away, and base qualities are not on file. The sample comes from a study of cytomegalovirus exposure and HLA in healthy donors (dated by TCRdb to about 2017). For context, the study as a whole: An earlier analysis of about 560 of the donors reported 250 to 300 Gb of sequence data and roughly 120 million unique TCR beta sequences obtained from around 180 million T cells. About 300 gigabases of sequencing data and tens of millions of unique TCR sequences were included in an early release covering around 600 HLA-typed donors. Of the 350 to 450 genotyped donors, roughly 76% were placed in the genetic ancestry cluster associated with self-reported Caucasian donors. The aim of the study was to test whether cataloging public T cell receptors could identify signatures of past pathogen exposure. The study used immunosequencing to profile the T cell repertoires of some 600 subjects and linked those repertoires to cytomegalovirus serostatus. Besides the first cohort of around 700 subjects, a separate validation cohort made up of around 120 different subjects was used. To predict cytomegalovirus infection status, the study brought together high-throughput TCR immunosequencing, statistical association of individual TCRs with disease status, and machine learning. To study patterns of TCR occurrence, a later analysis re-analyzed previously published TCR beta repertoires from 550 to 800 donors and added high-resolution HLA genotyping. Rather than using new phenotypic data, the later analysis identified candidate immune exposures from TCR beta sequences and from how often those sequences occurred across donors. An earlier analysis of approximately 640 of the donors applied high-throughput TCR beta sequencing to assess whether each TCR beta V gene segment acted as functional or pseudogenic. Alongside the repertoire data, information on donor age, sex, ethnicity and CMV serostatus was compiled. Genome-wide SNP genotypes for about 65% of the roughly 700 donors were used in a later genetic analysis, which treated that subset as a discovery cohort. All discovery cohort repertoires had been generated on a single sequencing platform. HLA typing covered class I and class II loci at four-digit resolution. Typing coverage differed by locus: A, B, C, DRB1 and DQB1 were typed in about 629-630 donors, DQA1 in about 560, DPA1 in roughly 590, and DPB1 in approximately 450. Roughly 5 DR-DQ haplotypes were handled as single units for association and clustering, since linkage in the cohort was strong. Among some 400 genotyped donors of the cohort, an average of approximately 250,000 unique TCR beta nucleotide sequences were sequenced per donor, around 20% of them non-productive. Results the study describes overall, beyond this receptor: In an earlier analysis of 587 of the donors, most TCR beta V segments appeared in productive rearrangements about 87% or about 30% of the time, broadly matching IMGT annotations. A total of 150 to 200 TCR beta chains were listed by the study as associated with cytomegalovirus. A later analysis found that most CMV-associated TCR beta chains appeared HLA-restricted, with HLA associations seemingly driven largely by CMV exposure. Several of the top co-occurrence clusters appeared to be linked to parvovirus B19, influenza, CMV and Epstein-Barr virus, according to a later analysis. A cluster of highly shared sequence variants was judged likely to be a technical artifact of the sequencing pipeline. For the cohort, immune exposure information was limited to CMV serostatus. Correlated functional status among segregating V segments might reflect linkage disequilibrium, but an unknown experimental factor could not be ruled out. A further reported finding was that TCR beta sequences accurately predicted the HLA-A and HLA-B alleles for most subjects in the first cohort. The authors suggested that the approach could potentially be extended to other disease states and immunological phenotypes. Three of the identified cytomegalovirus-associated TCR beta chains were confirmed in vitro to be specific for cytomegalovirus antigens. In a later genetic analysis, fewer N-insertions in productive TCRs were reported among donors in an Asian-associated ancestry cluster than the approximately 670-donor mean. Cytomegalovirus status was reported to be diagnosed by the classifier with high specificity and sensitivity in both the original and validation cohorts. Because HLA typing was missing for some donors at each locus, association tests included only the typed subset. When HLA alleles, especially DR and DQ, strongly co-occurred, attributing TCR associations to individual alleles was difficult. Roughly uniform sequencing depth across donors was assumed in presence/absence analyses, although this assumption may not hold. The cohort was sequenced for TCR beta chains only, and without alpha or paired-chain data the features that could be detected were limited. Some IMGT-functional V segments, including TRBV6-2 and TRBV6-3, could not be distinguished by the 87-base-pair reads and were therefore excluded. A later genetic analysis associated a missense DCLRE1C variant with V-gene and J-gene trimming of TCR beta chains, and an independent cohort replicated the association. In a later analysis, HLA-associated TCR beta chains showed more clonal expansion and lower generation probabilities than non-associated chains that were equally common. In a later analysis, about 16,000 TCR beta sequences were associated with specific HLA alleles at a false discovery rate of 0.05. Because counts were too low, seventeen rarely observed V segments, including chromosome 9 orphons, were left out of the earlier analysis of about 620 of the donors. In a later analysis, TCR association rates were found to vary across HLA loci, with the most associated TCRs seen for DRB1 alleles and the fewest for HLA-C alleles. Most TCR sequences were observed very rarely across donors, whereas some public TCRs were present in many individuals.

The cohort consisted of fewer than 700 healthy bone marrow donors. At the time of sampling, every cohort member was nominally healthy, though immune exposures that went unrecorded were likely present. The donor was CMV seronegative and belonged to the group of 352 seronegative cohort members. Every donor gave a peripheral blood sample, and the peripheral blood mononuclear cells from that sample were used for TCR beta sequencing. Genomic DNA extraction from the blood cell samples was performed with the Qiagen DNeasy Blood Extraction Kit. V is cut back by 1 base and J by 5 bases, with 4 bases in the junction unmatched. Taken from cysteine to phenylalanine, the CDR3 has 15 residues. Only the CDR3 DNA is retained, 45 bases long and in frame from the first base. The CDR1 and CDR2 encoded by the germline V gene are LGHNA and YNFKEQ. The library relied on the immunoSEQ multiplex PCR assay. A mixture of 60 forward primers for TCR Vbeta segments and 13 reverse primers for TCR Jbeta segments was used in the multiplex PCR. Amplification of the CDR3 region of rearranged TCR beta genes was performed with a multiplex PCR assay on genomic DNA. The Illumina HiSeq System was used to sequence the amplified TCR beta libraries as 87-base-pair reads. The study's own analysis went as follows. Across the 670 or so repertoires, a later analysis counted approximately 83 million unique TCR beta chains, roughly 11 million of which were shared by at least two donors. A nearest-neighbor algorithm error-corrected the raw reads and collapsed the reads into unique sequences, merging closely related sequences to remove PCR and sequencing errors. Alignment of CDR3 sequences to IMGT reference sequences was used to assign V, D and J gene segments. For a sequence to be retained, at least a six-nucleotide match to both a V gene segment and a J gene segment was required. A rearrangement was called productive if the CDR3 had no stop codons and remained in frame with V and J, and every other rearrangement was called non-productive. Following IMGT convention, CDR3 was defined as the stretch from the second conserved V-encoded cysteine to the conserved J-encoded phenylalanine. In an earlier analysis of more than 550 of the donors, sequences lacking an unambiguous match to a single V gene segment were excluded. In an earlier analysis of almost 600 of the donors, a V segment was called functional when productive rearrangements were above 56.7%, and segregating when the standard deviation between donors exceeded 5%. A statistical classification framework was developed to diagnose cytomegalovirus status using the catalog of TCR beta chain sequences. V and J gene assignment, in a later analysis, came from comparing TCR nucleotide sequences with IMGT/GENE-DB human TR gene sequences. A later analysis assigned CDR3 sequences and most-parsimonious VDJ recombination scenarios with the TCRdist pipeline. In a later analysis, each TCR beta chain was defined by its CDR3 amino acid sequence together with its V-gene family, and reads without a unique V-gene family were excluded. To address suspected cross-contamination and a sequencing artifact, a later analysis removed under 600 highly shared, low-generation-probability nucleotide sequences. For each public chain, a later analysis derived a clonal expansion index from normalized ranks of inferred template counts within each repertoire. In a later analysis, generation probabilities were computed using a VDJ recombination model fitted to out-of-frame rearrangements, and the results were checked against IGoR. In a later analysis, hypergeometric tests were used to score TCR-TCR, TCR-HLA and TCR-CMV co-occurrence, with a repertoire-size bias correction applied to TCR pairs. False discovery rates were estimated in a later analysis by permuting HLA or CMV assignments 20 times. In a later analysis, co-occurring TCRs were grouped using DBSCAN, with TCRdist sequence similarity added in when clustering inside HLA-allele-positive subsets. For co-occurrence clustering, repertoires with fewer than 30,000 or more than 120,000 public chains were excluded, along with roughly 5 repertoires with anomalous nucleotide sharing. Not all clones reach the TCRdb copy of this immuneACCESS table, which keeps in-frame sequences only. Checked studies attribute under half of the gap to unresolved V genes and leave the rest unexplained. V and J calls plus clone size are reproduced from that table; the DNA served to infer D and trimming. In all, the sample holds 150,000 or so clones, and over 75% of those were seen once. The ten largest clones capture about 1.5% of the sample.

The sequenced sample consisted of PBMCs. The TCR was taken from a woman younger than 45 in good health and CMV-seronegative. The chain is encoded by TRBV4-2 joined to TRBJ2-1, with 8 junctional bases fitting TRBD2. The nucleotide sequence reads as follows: TGTGCCAGCAGCCAAGCCGGGACTAGGAACAATGAGCAGTTCTTC. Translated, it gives CASSQAGTRNNEQFF.